A selection of T cell receptor beta chains follows, all from one sample in a study of T cell responses to AZD1222 COVID-19 vaccine. The assay was immunoSEQ multiplex PCR, and TCRdb's table has in-frame clones only and misses some. Found here are some 120,000 clones, 85% to 95% of them singletons; the top ten hold 0.75% to 0.95%. This specimen was peripheral blood, taken on day 0 of AZD1222 vaccination. The source is an adult in good health. Both conserved end residues are part of each CDR3. A D gene is named only where the DNA matches it firmly. Size values are once, few and many counts, or a class for expanded clones, and some rows have none.

V	D	size	J	CDR3	DNA
TRBV7-9	TRBD1	.	TRBJ2-2	CASSARDRGVRSGELFF	TGTGCCAGCAGCGCCCGGGACAGGGGGGTGCGATCCGGGGAGCTGTTTTTT
TRBV7-9	.	.	TRBJ1-5	CASSLAQGTQHF	TGTGCCAGCAGCTTAGCGCAAGGGACCCAGCATTTT
TRBV7-6	.	.	TRBJ1-4	CASSPSPFPGKLFF	TGTGCCAGCAGCCCCAGCCCATTCCCGGGGAAACTGTTTTTT
TRBV4-2	.	.	TRBJ1-2	CASSQVFATKRDYGYTF	TGTGCCAGCAGCCAAGTTTTTGCGACCAAGAGGGACTATGGCTACACCTTC
TRBV6-5	TRBD1	.	TRBJ1-6	CASSPGQGAVSPLHF	TGTGCCAGCAGTCCAGGACAGGGGGCGGTTTCACCCCTCCACTTT
TRBV12-3/TRBV12-4	.	.	TRBJ1-1	CASSLGINTEAFF	TGTGCCAGCAGTTTAGGCATAAACACTGAAGCTTTCTTT
TRBV5-1	.	.	TRBJ1-1	CASSPVGGMNTEAFF	TGCGCCAGCAGTCCTGTTGGGGGGATGAACACTGAAGCTTTCTTT
TRBV25-1	.	.	TRBJ1-1	CASSGPGRTEAFF	TGTGCCAGCAGTGGGCCAGGGAGGACTGAAGCTTTCTTT
TRBV9	TRBD1	.	TRBJ1-6	CASSAIGQGGYNSPLHF	TGTGCCAGCAGCGCGATTGGACAGGGCGGCTATAATTCACCCCTCCACTTT
TRBV6-1	.	.	TRBJ1-5	CASSERGGVQPQHF	TGTGCCAGCAGTGAAAGGGGGGGAGTTCAGCCCCAGCATTTT
TRBV2	.	.	TRBJ2-5	CASSFRRETQYF	TGTGCCAGCAGTTTTCGACGCGAGACCCAGTACTTC
TRBV7-9	.	once	TRBJ1-6	CASSPGRVGNSPLHF	TGTGCCAGCAGCCCCGGCAGGGTTGGGAATTCACCCCTCCACTTT